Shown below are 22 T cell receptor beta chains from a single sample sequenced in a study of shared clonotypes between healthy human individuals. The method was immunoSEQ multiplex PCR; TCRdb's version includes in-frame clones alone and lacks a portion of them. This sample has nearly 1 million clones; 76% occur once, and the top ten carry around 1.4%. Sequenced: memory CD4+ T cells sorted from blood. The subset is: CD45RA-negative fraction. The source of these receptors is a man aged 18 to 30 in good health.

The CDR3 DNA follows: TGTGCCAGCAGACCGGACATCCTCTCTGGAAACACCATATATTTT. Encoded protein: CASRPDILSGNTIYF. The chain uses TRBV6-1 and TRBJ1-3; possible D gene TRBD1, 5 bases. The CDR3 length is 15 residues. The V end was cut by 6 bases, the J end by 0 bases, with 12 bases between. In germline, CDR1 is MNHNS, CDR2 SASEGT.

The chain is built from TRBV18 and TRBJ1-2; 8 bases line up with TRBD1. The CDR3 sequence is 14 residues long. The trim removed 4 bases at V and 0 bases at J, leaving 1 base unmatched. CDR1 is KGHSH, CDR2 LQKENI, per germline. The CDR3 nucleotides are TGTGCCAGCTCACGGACAGGGCCTAACTATGGCTACACCTTC. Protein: CASSRTGPNYGYTF.

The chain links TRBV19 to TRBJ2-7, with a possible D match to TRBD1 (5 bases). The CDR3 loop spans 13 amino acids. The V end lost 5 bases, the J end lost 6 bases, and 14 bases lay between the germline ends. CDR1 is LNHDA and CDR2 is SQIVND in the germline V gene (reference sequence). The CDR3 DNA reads TGTGCCAGTAGTTTCGCAGGGAAATTCGAGCAGTACTTC. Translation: CASSFAGKFEQYF.

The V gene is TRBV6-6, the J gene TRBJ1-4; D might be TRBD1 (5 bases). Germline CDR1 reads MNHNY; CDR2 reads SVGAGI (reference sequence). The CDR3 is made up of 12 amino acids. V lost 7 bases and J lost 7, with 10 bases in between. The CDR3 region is CASTGPGEKLFF. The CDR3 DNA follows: TGTGCCAGCACGGGGCCTGGTGAAAAACTGTTTTTT.

CDR3 DNA: TGCGCCAGCAGCCCCCGGAAAACTGGGGCCAACGTCCTGACTTTC. Protein sequence: CASSPRKTGANVLTF. The genes are TRBV5-1 and TRBJ2-6; D unclear. CDR1 and CDR2 from the germline V gene are SGHRS and YFSETQ. The CDR3 sequence is 15 residues long. V lost 4 bases and J 2 bases, leaving 10 bases between the germline ends.

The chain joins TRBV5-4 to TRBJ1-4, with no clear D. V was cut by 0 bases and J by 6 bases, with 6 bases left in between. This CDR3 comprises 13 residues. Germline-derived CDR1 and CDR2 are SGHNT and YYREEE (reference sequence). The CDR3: CASSLGQDEKLFF. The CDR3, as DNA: TGTGCCAGCAGCTTGGGACAAGATGAAAAACTGTTTTTT. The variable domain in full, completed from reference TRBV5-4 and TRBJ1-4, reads ETGVTQSPTHLIKTRGQQVTLRCSSQSGHNTVSWYQQALGQGPQFIFQYYREEENGRGNFPPRFSGLQFPNYSSELNVNALELDDSALYLCASSLGQDEKLFFGSGTQLSVL.

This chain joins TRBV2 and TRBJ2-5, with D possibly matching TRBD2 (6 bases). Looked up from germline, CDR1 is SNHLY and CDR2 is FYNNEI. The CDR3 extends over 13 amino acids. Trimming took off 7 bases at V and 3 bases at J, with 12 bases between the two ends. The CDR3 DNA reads TGTGCCAGCATGGGAGGAGGGAAAGAGACCCAGTACTTC. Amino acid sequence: CASMGGGKETQYF.

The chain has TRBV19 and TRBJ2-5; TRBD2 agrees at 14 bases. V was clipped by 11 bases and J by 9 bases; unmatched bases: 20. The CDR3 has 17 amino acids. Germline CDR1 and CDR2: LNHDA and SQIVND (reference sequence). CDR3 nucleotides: TGTGCCGGGGGGTGGACAGCAGGGACTAGCGGGAGCACGGCCCAGTACTTC. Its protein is CAGGWTAGTSGSTAQYF.

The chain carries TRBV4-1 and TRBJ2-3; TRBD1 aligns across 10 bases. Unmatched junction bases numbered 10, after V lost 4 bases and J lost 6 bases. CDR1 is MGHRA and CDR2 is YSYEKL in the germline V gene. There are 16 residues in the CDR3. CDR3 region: CASSLTRDRGSDTQYF. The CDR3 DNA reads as TGCGCCAGCAGCCTTACCCGGGACAGGGGTTCCGATACGCAGTATTTT.

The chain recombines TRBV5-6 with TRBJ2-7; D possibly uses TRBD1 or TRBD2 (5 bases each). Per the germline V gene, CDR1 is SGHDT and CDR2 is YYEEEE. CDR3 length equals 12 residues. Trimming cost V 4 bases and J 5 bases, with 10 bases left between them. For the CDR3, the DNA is TGTGCCAGCAGCCCCGGGACGCACGAGCAGTACTTC. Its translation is CASSPGTHEQYF.

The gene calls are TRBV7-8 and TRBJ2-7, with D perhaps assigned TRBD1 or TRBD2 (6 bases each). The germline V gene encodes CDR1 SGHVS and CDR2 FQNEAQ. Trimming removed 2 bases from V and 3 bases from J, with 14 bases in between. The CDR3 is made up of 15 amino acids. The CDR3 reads CASSLIRGAYYEQYF. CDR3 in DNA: TGTGCCAGCAGCTTAATTAGGGGGGCCTACTACGAGCAGTACTTC.

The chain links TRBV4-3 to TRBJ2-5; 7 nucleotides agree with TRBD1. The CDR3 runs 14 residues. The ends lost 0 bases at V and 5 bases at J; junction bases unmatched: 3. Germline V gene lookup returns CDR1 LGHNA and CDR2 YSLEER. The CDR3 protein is CASSQDIRGETQYF. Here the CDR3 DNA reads TGCGCCAGCAGCCAAGATATCAGGGGGGAGACCCAGTACTTC.

DNA of the CDR3: TGTGCCAGCAGTGTATATGATAGCGGTTACTCCTACAATGAGCAGTTCTTC. This sequence encodes CASSVYDSGYSYNEQFF. The rearrangement links TRBV2 to TRBJ2-1; weak D call: TRBD2 (6 bases). This CDR3 comprises 17 residues. V dropped 4 bases and J dropped 0 bases, with 16 bases sitting between them. Germline loops: CDR1 SNHLY, CDR2 FYNNEI.

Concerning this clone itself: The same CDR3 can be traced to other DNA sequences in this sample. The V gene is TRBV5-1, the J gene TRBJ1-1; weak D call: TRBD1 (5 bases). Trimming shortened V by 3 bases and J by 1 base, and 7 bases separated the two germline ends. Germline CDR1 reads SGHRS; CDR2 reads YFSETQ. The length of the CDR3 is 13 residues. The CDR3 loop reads CASSSGQNTEAFF. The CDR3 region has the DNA TGCGCCAGCAGCTCAGGACAGAACACTGAAGCTTTCTTT.

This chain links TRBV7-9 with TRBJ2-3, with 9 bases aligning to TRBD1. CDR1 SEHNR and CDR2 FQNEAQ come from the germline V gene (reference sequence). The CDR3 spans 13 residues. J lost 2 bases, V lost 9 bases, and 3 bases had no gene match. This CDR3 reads CASEQGATDTQYF. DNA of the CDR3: TGTGCCAGTGAACAGGGGGCCACAGATACGCAGTATTTT. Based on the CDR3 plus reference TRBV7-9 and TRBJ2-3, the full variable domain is DTGVSQNPRHKITKRGQNVTFRCDPISEHNRLYWYRQTLGQGPEFLTYFQNEAQLEKSRLLSDRFSAERPKGSFSTLEIQRTEQGDSAMYLCASEQGATDTQYFGPGTRLTVL.

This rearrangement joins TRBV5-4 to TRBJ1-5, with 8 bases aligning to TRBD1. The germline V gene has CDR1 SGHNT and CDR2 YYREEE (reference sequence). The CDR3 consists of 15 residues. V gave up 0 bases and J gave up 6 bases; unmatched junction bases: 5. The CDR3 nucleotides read TGTGCCAGCAGCTTGGGAGGACAGGGTTCTCAGCCCCAGCATTTT. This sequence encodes CASSLGGQGSQPQHF.

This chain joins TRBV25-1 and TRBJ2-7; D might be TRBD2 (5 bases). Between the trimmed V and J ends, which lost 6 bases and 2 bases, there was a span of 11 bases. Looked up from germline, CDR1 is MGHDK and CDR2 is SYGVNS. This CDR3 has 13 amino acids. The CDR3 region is CASREGGTYEQYF. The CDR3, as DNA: TGTGCCAGCAGGGAAGGAGGAACCTACGAGCAGTACTTC.

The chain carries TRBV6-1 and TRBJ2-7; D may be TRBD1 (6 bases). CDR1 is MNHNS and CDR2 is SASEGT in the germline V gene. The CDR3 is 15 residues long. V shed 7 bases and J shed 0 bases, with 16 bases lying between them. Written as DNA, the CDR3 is TGTGCCAGCAAGGCGAGGGGGTCAAGCTCCTACGAGCAGTACTTC. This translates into CASKARGSSSYEQYF.

The chain's CDR3 is CASSLEQGGSPLHF. The CDR3 coding sequence is TGTGCCAGCAGCTTAGAACAGGGAGGGTCACCCCTCCACTTT. V is TRBV7-2 and J is TRBJ1-6, with a weak D call TRBD1 (6 bases). V was clipped by 1 base and J by 10 bases, with 11 bases between them. CDR1 and CDR2 (germline): SGHTA, FQGNSA. The CDR3 contains 14 residues.

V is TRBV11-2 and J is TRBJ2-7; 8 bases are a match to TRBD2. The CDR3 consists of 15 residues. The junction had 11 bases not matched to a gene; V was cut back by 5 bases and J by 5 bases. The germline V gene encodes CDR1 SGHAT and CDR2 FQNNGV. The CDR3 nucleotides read TGTGCCAGCAGCCTATCCGGGACTAGAGTACACGAGCAGTACTTC. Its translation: CASSLSGTRVHEQYF.

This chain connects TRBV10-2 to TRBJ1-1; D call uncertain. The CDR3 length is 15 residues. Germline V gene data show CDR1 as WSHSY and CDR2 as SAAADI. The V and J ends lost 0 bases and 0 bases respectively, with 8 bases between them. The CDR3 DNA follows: TGCGCCAGCAGTGAGTCGTCGATTATGAACACTGAAGCTTTCTTT. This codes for CASSESSIMNTEAFF.

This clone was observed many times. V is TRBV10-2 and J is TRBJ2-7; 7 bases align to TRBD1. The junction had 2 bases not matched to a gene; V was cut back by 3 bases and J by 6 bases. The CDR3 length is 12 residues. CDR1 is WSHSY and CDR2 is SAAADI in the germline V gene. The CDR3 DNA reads TGCGCCAGCAGTGATACAGGGGTCGAGCAGTACTTC. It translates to CASSDTGVEQYF.